This T cell receptor (beta chain) was sequenced for a study of a mutant IDH1 vaccine in newly diagnosed glioma (dated by TCRdb to about 2021). With respect to the entire study: The roughly 32 treated patients were about 60% male and 37.5% female, with a mean age of roughly 42 years. Before enrollment, most patients had been given radiochemotherapy with temozolomide as standard therapy, while the rest had received either radiotherapy alone or temozolomide alone. For exploratory analyses, about 25 treated patients had longitudinal TCRB deep sequencing done wherever samples were available. Six visits were used for peripheral blood collection: V03 (baseline), V05, V07, V10, V12 and V13. On the study overall, not on this receptor specifically: Availability determined which PBMC samples were chosen for TCRB deep sequencing. Immune responses induced by the vaccine were seen in over 90% of patients across multiple MHC alleles. The authors noted that analyses of patient blood samples could not be reproduced because of sample limitations. Pseudoprogression appeared unrelated to alterations in the top peripheral T cell clonotypes detected by TCRB sequencing.

Details on this clone: No antigen is known for it. No clone much larger than this one lies a single base away; base qualities are absent.

The sample's time point label is to be understood as: baseline, week 1 (first vaccination visit). The treatment or condition label for this specimen denotes: pre-vaccination baseline after standard-of-care therapy. Donors had newly diagnosed WHO grade 3 or 4 IDH1-mutant astrocytomas with loss of nuclear ATRX. The samples were drawn from NOA16, a multicentre, single-arm, open-label phase I trial in Germany that tested a mutant IDH1 peptide vaccine in humans for the first time. Blood drawn at visit V03 was used as the baseline sample for immunogenicity testing. Genomic DNA for TCRB sequencing was extracted from EDTA blood using the DNeasy Blood and Tissue Kit. Library method: the immunoSEQ multiplex PCR assay. Rearranged TCR beta chain sequences were amplified using the hsTCRB Kit according to the manufacturer's protocol. An Illumina MiSeq was used to sequence the TCRB libraries. In the paper's pipeline: The kit vendor's proprietary platform handled demultiplexing, trimming and gene mapping. In TCRdb, the immuneACCESS table is reduced to in-frame sequences with V and J assigned. These tables do not hold every clone; where another copy was compared, an unresolved V gene accounts for under half, and the others remain unexplained. V and J calls and clone size are those listed in that table; D and trimming were worked out from the DNA. Counted in this sample were 99,000 or so clones; roughly 90% of them appeared once. The ten largest make up approximately 0.58% of the sample.

This TCR was recovered from a woman aged 50 to 65 with glioma. The sample consisted of PBMCs, taken from a glioma patient treated with radiotherapy, temozolomide or both.

At the DNA level, the sequence is TGTGCCAGCAGTTTACCTCTTAGCGGGAGAGGAGAGACCCAGTACTTC. This is translated as CASSLPLSGRGETQYF. The chain was built from TRBV28 and TRBJ2-5, with TRBD2 matching 9 junction bases. The CDR3 starts with the cysteine, ends with the phenylalanine, and has 16 residues. The only DNA kept is the CDR3, 48 bases in frame from the first base. After removal of 2 bases from V and 4 bases from J, the junction retains 8 bases not matched to a gene. CDR1 and CDR2 were assigned from the germline V gene as MDHEN and SYDVKM.